This TCR beta chain appears in the sequencing data of a study of shared clonotypes between healthy human individuals (TCRdb year 2020). General notes on the study: Three men and a couple of women, aged 18 to 49 years, made up the cohort. To estimate repertoire size and how much clonotype sharing occurs between individuals, the study deeply sequenced the blood TCR repertoires of five healthy adults. Per donor, leukapheresis produced somewhere between about 0.9 and 9.5 billion PBMCs. To increase sequencing depth and limit assay-specific biases, different laboratories used diverse techniques to prepare libraries and sequence TCR repertoires. For each donor, CD4 naive and CD4 memory were each run on three plates, CD8 naive on two plates, and CD8 memory on one plate. General conclusions and limits of the study: Naive subsets generally had larger estimated clonotype richness than memory subsets did. Rarefaction of sorted-subset datasets indicated incomplete sequencing despite the large sequencing depth. Sampling was limited to blood, and TCR repertoires in tissue likely differ from TCR repertoires in blood. Pairwise subsampling led to the expectation that sequencing depth would affect the degree of clonotype sharing among donors. The genetic and exposure-history diversity represented was limited by the small number of donors. When several donors were compared, the shared fraction of clonotypes was roughly 5% for naive CD4, 3% to 4% for naive CD8, 2.3% for memory CD4, and about 0.36% for memory CD8. Compared with non-shared clonotypes, the clonotypes found in all four sorted-subset donors had higher generation probabilities.

The CDR3 spans 15 residues, from the cysteine through the phenylalanine. Only the CDR3 DNA is retained, 45 bases long and in frame from the first base. From the germline V gene, CDR1 is SGHAT and CDR2 is FQNNGV. V is pared back by 5 bases and J by 3 bases, with 17 bases lying between the germline termini. A note on this clone: No cognate antigen has been identified for it. No much larger clone exists at a distance of one base, and base qualities are not known.

Using the deep immunoSEQ assay, multiplex PCR amplified TCR CDR3 regions from genomic DNA. Genomic DNA extracted from each cell subset was distributed evenly over all wells of several immunoSEQ 96-well plates, and each plate served as one replicate. For sorted subsets, 200 to 250 ng of genomic DNA, equivalent to roughly 33,000 T cell genomes, went into each replicate PCR. Purified libraries were measured with a Qubit 3.0 fluorometer, size-checked on a Bioanalyzer 2100, and measured again with the KAPA Library Quantification kit. Every immunoSEQ 96-well plate was sequenced on a separate single-read 150-cycle Illumina NextSeq 550 flow cell. Concerning the study's data processing: Because only junctional sequences without quality scores were contained in the immunoSEQ output, filtering matching that applied to full-length reads could not be performed. Sequences were annotated with PyIR, a Python wrapper for IgBLAST v1.9, using IMGT germline references to assign V/J genes and CDR3. Reads with weak V/J assignments (E-value above 1e-6), missing CDR3, stop codons, out-of-frame junctions, or ambiguous translated residues were removed. V3J clonotypes were defined as sequences sharing the same inferred V gene, J gene, and CDR3 amino acid sequence. Percentage overlap between repertoires was computed as shared unique clonotypes divided by the size of the smaller repertoire. RTK rarefaction, the Chao1 estimator, and Recon v2.1 estimates of unobserved clonotypes were used to assess repertoire richness. OLGA was used to compute generation probabilities for all TCRbeta clonotypes that the gDNA method yielded from a handful of donors. Not all clones reach the TCRdb copy of this immuneACCESS table, which keeps in-frame sequences only. Checked studies attribute under half of the gap to unresolved V genes and leave the rest unexplained. V and J calls and clone size are given by that table; D and trimming were obtained from the DNA. The sample table contains about 2 million clones; only one count was recorded for roughly 94% of them. 0.1% to 0.15% of the sample rests with the top ten.

Donors were healthy HIV-negative adults with no recently reported acute infections or vaccinations. Only Caucasian adults living in Nashville, Tennessee, USA were represented among the donors. CD4+ T cells were enriched by magnetic negative selection, after which naive cells were positively selected on CD45RA and the negative fraction was taken as the memory subset. After blood collection by leukapheresis, PBMCs were isolated using Ficoll-Histopaque density gradient centrifugation and then cryopreserved in the vapor phase of liquid nitrogen. Purity and quantity of every magnetically sorted T cell population were checked by analytical flow cytometry. From each sorted fraction, genomic DNA was isolated and quantified by UV absorbance on a Nanodrop 2000c.

The specimen was naive CD4+ T cells sorted from blood. Reading the label with the study, this specimen's cell subset or site is: CD45RA+ positively selected. The chain couples TRBV11-2 to TRBJ2-7, and the D gene may be TRBD1, 5 bases matching. This TCR was recovered from a man between 18 and 29 years old in good health. The CDR3 region has the sequence CASSPPSLQGYEQYF. DNA sequence: TGTGCCAGCAGCCCCCCAAGTCTGCAGGGCTACGAGCAGTACTTC.